The present T cell receptor (beta chain) was sequenced within a study of technical replicates of blood from a few donors. TCRdb keeps only in-frame clones here, not all; method: immunoSEQ multiplex PCR. Altogether about 48,000 clones are present, 90% to 95% being singletons, with the ten largest covering roughly 3.9%. The V and J ends lost 0 bases and 10 bases, in that order; junction bases with no gene match: 4. Germline V lookup: CDR1 SGDLS, CDR2 YYNGEE. The CDR3 sequence is 15 residues long. V usage is TRBV9 and J usage is TRBJ2-1; 13 bases line up with TRBD2. The sample consisted of PBMCs. The TCR originated in a human donor in good health. Some clones in this sample may be carry-over from other donors' samples. CDR3 DNA: TGTGCCAGCAGCGTAGCAGGGACTAGCGGGACAGAGCAGTTCTTC. Amino acids: CASSVAGTSGTEQFF.